The clone carrying this T cell receptor beta chain was detected only once. As yet, its antigen is unknown. This entry belongs to a study of cytomegalovirus exposure and HLA in healthy donors. Study results and limitations: The number of N-insertions in an Asian-associated ancestry cluster was reportedly below the roughly 620-donor mean in a later analysis.

With 60 Vbeta and 13 Jbeta primers, the PCR was carried out. The data were produced by immunoSEQ multiplex PCR, yet TCRdb's version contains in-frame clones alone and is incomplete. The data contain some 150,000 clones, 76% of them singletons. This TCR was sampled from a man aged 55 to 70 in good health and CMV-seronegative. The sequenced material came from PBMCs.

The DNA for the CDR3 is TGTGCCAGCAGTGGAGACGGGAGCAACACCTTC. Translating it yields CASSGDGSNTF. The chain is built from TRBV2 and TRBJ1-2; D ambiguous. CDR3 length: 11 amino acids. Trimming took off 4 bases at V and 12 bases at J, with 12 bases between the two ends. Germline CDR1 SNHLY, CDR2 FYNNEI.